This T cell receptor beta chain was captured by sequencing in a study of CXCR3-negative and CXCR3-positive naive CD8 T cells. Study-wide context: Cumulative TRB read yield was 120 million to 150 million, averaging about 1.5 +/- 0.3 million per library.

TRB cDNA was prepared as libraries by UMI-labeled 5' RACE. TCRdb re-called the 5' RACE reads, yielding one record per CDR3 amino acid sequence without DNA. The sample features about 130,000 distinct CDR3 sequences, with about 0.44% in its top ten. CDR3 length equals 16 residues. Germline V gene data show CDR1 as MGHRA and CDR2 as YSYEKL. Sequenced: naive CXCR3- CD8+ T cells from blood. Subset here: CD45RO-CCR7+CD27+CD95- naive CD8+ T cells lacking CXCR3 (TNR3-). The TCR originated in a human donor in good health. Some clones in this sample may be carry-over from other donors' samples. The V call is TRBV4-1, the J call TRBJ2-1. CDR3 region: CASSQDHLGQMGEQFF.